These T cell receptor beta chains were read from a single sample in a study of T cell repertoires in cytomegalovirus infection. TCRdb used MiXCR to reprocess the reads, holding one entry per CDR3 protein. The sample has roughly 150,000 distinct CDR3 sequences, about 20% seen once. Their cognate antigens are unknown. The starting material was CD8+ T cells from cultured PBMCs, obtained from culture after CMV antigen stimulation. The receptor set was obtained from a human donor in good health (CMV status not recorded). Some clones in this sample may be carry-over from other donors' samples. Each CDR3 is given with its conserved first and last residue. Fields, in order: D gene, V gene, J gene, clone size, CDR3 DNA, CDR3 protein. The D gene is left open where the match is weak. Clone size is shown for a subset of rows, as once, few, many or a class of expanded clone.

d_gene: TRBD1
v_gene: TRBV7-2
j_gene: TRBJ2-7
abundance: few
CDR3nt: TGTGCCAGCAGCTTTTCAGGGGGCGCGAACTACGAGCAGTACTTC
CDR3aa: CASSFSGGANYEQYF

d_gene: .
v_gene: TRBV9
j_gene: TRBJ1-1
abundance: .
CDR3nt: TGTGCCAGCAGCGTAGCGTCCACGGCAGCGTCGAACACTGAAGCTTTCTTT
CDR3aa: CASSVASTAASNTEAFF

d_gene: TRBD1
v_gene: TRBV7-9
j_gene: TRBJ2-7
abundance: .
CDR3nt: TGTGCCAGCAGCTTGGGGCAGGGGGTAAGGAACGGCGAGCAGTACTTC
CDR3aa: CASSLGQGVRNGEQYF

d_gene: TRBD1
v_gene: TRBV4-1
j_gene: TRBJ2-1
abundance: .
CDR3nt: TGCGCCAGCAGCCAACCCGACAGGGGTAGCTCCTACAATGAGCAGTTCTTC
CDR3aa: CASSQPDRGSSYNEQFF

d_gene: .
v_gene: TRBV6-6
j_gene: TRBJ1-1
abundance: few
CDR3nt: TGTGCCAGCAGCCCCGACAGCTTGAACACTGAAGCTTTCTTT
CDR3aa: CASSPDSLNTEAFF

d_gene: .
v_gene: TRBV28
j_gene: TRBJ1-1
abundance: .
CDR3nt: TGTGCCAGCAGCCGGACATTAGACATGAACACTGAAGCTTTCTTT
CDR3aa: CASSRTLDMNTEAFF

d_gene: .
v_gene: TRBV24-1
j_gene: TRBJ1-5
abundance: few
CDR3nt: TGTGCCACCAGTGAGAGGGGTAAGGATCAGCCCCAGCATTTT
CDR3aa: CATSERGKDQPQHF

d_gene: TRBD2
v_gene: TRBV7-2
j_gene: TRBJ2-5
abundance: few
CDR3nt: TGTGCCAGCAGCCACGGACTAGCGGGGGGCTATACCACCCAGTACTTC
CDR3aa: CASSHGLAGGYTTQYF

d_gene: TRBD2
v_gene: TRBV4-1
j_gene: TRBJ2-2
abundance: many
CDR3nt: TGCGCCAGCAGACTACGGGGGGACCAAAACACCGGGGAGCTGTTTTTT
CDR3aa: CASRLRGDQNTGELFF

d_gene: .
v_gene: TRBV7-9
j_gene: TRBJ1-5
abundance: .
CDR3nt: TGTGCCAGCAGCCCAACCGGACCTTTTACTAGCAATCAGCCCCAGCATTTT
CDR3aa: CASSPTGPFTSNQPQHF

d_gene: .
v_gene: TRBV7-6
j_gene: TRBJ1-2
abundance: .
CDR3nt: TGTGCCAGCAGCTCACGGGCAGACCTCTATGGCTACACCTTC
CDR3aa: CASSSRADLYGYTF